The clone carrying this TCR beta chain came up many times. Its antigen remains unknown. These data come from a study of blood T cells in healthy people across ages. Points from the study as a whole: Age brought a roughly linear fall in TCR beta diversity measured per million T cells.

The CDR3 length is 15 residues. The germline V gene encodes CDR1 SGHRS and CDR2 YFSETQ. The junction had 5 bases not matched to a gene; V was cut back by 2 bases and J by 3 bases. Through a sample-barcoded 5' primer and a J-beta primer mix, a second PCR was run for about 7 to 12 cycles. TCRdb re-called the 5' RACE reads with MiXCR, one entry per CDR3 protein. The sample shows about 1.7 million distinct CDR3 sequences, about 30% of them seen only once. Sequenced material: blood. The TCR was taken from a woman in her twenties or thirties in good health. The chain recombines TRBV5-1 with TRBJ2-7, with 10 nucleotides matching TRBD1. CDR3 protein: CASSFRDRGYYEQYF. The DNA of the CDR3 is TGCGCCAGCAGCTTCCGGGACAGGGGTTACTACGAGCAGTACTTC. Full variable domain (rest looked up from reference TRBV5-1 and TRBJ2-7): KAGVTQTPRYLIKTRGQQVTLSCSPISGHRSVSWYQQTPGQGLQFLFEYFSETQRNKGNFPGRFSGRQFSNSRSEMNVSTLELGDSALYLCASSFRDRGYYEQYFGPGTRLTVT.